This is a list of T cell receptor beta chains from one sample in a study of blood T cell repertoires in COVID-19. Sequenced by immunoSEQ multiplex PCR; TCRdb stores in-frame clones only, minus some. The sample holds around 130,000 clones, approximately 80% seen once. Material for sequencing was peripheral blood. The receptors shown here come from a woman aged 60-75 years with acute or convalescent COVID-19. Both conserved end residues are part of each CDR3. The D gene is left open where the match is weak.

>TRBD2|TRBV2|TRBJ2-3
TGTGCCAGCAGTGAACGGCTAGCGGGGCACACAGATACGCAGTATTTT
CASSERLAGHTDTQYF
>-|TRBV5-1|TRBJ1-2
TGCGCCAGCAGCCGCGGGGGGGACGCCTATGGCTACACCTTC
CASSRGGDAYGYTF
>TRBD1|TRBV11-2|TRBJ1-1
TGTGCCAGCAGCAGGGGACAGGTATCGATTAACACTGAAGCTTTCTTT
CASSRGQVSINTEAFF
>-|TRBV4-1|TRBJ1-5
TGCGCCAGCAGCCAAGCTAAGACAGCTTCCAATCAGCCCCAGCATTTT
CASSQAKTASNQPQHF
>-|TRBV4-1|TRBJ2-2
TGCGCCAGCAGCCCAGGGGCAGTTCCTTTTTATACCGGGGAGCTGTTTTTT
CASSPGAVPFYTGELFF
>TRBD2|TRBV7-9|TRBJ2-5
TGTGCCAGCAGCTCTCGGACTAGCGGGGGGAAAGAGACCCAGTACTTC
CASSSRTSGGKETQYF
>-|TRBV7-9|TRBJ1-1
TGTGCCAGCAGCAGGGGACCAAGCGCTGAAGCTTTCTTT
CASSRGPSAEAFF
>-|TRBV19|TRBJ1-2
TGTGCCAGTAGTATAGGACGGGAGCTCCATGGCTACACCTTC
CASSIGRELHGYTF
>-|TRBV5-4|TRBJ1-4
TGTGCCCCGTCTATGGCGGGCTATGAAAAACTGTTTTTT
CAPSMAGYEKLFF
>-|TRBV29-1|TRBJ2-1
TGCAGCGTTGGAGTCTATCGGGGGATTTTCACCGAGCAGTTCTTC
CSVGVYRGIFTEQFF